The clone carrying this T cell receptor (beta chain) was recorded once. Seattle patients were enrolled while actively infected and followed longitudinally. The sample comes from a study of blood T cell repertoires in COVID-19. Study as a whole: The United States, Italy and Spain were the sources of the acute and convalescent COVID-19 samples. Nucleic acid was either cDNA or gDNA, and it came from T cells, B-cell-depleted T cells, or PBMCs.

The data were produced by immunoSEQ multiplex PCR, yet TCRdb's version contains in-frame clones alone and is incomplete. Of 150,000 to 160,000 clones listed, around 83% are singletons. CDR3 length equals 15 residues. Germline CDR1 KGHSH, CDR2 LQKENI. Trimming shortened V by 6 bases and J by 2 bases, and 16 bases separated the two germline ends. This chain connects TRBV18 to TRBJ1-2; tentative D call: TRBD1 (6 bases). Sequencing input: peripheral blood. This TCR derives from an older woman with COVID-19, enrolled during active disease. The CDR3 nucleotides read TGTGCCAGCTCCCCTGACAGGCAAACAAACTATGGCTACACCTTC. Translating gives CASSPDRQTNYGYTF. Based on the CDR3 plus reference TRBV18 and TRBJ1-2, the full variable domain is NAGVMQNPRHLVRRRGQEARLRCSPMKGHSHVYWYRQLPEEGLKFMVYLQKENIIDESGMPKERFSAEFPKEGPSILRIQQVVRGDSAAYFCASSPDRQTNYGYTFGSGTRLTVV.